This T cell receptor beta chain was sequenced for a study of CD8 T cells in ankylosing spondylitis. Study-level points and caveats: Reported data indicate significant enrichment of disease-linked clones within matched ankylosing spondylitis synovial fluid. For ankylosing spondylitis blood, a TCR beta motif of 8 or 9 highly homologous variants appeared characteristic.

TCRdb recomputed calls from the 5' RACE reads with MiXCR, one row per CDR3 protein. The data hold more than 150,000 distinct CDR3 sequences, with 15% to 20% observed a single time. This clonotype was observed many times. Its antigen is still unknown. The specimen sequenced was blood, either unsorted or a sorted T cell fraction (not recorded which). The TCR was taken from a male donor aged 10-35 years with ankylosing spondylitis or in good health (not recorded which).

The CDR3 sequence is CAISESYVLWSWNTGELFF. CDR3 DNA sequence: TGTGCCATCAGTGAGTCGTATGTTCTTTGGTCCTGGAACACCGGGGAGCTGTTTTTT. V gene TRBV10-3 combines with J gene TRBJ2-2; D gene ambiguous. Trimming pared 0 bases from V and 1 base from J, leaving 18 bases between. This CDR3 spans 19 amino acids. The germline V gene has CDR1 ENHRY and CDR2 SYGVKD.